These T cell receptor beta chains were read from a single sample in a study of cytomegalovirus exposure and HLA in healthy donors. Sequencing used immunoSEQ multiplex PCR; TCRdb keeps in-frame clones, though not all of them. The sample has roughly 120,000 clones, approximately 80% seen once. Material for sequencing was PBMCs. The origin of the receptors is a middle-aged man in good health and CMV-seropositive. Each CDR3 is given with its conserved first and last residue. Fields, in order: clone size, J gene, D gene, CDR3 length, V gene, CDR3 protein, CDR3 DNA. A D gene is named only where the DNA matches it firmly. Clone sizes are given selectively: once, few, many, or a class where the clone is expanded.

clone size: NA
J gene: TRBJ1-2
D gene: TRBD1
CDR3 length: 14
V gene: TRBV2
CDR3 protein: CASTQDRGNYGYTF
CDR3 DNA: TGTGCCAGCACACAGGACAGGGGGAACTATGGCTACACCTTC

clone size: NA
J gene: TRBJ2-5
D gene: TRBD1
CDR3 length: 14
V gene: TRBV11-2
CDR3 protein: CASSVGTAQETQYF
CDR3 DNA: TGTGCCAGCAGCGTTGGGACAGCCCAAGAGACCCAGTACTTC

clone size: NA
J gene: TRBJ2-7
D gene: TRBD1
CDR3 length: 14
V gene: TRBV5-6
CDR3 protein: CASSHGQGTYEQYF
CDR3 DNA: TGTGCCAGCAGCCACGGACAGGGGACTTACGAGCAGTACTTC

clone size: NA
J gene: TRBJ1-4
D gene: NA
CDR3 length: 16
V gene: TRBV4-2
CDR3 protein: CASSPSRVEQNEKLFF
CDR3 DNA: TGTGCCAGCAGCCCAAGCAGAGTCGAACAGAATGAAAAACTGTTTTTT

clone size: NA
J gene: TRBJ2-3
D gene: NA
CDR3 length: 14
V gene: TRBV9
CDR3 protein: CASSPRTSSDTQYF
CDR3 DNA: TGTGCCAGCAGCCCGAGGACTTCCTCGGATACGCAGTATTTT

clone size: NA
J gene: TRBJ1-1
D gene: NA
CDR3 length: 15
V gene: TRBV29-1
CDR3 protein: CSVGGWGGVRTEAFF
CDR3 DNA: TGCAGCGTTGGGGGCTGGGGAGGGGTGAGGACTGAAGCTTTCTTT

clone size: NA
J gene: TRBJ1-6
D gene: NA
CDR3 length: 14
V gene: TRBV30
CDR3 protein: CAWSVESYNSPLHF
CDR3 DNA: TGTGCCTGGAGCGTTGAGTCCTATAATTCACCCCTCCACTTT

clone size: few
J gene: TRBJ1-1
D gene: TRBD1
CDR3 length: 15
V gene: TRBV5-1
CDR3 protein: CASSLEGQGNTEAFF
CDR3 DNA: TGCGCCAGCAGCTTGGAAGGACAGGGGAACACTGAAGCTTTCTTT

clone size: NA
J gene: TRBJ1-3
D gene: NA
CDR3 length: 15
V gene: TRBV5-1
CDR3 protein: CASSPGGLSGNTIYF
CDR3 DNA: TGCGCCAGCAGCCCCGGCGGGCTCTCTGGAAACACCATATATTTT

clone size: NA
J gene: TRBJ1-2
D gene: TRBD1
CDR3 length: 15
V gene: TRBV19
CDR3 protein: CASSPGTGLLRGYTF
CDR3 DNA: TGTGCCAGTAGTCCGGGGACAGGGTTATTACGTGGCTACACCTTC

clone size: NA
J gene: TRBJ2-1
D gene: TRBD1
CDR3 length: 15
V gene: TRBV5-1
CDR3 protein: CASSLVGQDYNEQFF
CDR3 DNA: TGCGCCAGCAGCTTGGTGGGACAGGACTACAATGAGCAGTTCTTC

clone size: few
J gene: TRBJ1-3
D gene: NA
CDR3 length: 15
V gene: TRBV5-1
CDR3 protein: CASSTGGLAGNTIYF
CDR3 DNA: TGCGCCAGCAGCACCGGCGGGTTGGCTGGAAACACCATATATTTT

clone size: NA
J gene: TRBJ1-6
D gene: TRBD1
CDR3 length: 13
V gene: TRBV5-4
CDR3 protein: CASSFDRGRSRSF
CDR3 DNA: TGTGCCAGCAGCTTTGACAGGGGGCGATCCAGAAGCTTT

clone size: NA
J gene: TRBJ1-1
D gene: NA
CDR3 length: 15
V gene: TRBV5-6
CDR3 protein: CASSLVSSLNTEAFF
CDR3 DNA: TGTGCCAGCAGCTTGGTAAGCTCTTTGAACACTGAAGCTTTCTTT

clone size: NA
J gene: TRBJ1-5
D gene: TRBD1
CDR3 length: 15
V gene: TRBV6-1
CDR3 protein: CASSPGDRFSQPQHF
CDR3 DNA: TGTGCCAGCAGTCCCGGGGACAGGTTCTCTCAGCCCCAGCATTTT

clone size: NA
J gene: TRBJ1-6
D gene: NA
CDR3 length: 14
V gene: TRBV6-6
CDR3 protein: CASSAGVKNSPLHF
CDR3 DNA: TGTGCCAGCAGTGCAGGGGTAAAAAATTCACCCCTCCACTTT

clone size: NA
J gene: TRBJ2-2
D gene: NA
CDR3 length: 16
V gene: TRBV5-1
CDR3 protein: CASSLAAGIGAGELFF
CDR3 DNA: TGCGCCAGCAGCTTGGCCGCAGGGATAGGCGCCGGGGAGCTGTTTTTT

clone size: NA
J gene: TRBJ1-2
D gene: NA
CDR3 length: 13
V gene: TRBV7-9
CDR3 protein: CASSLAANYGYTF
CDR3 DNA: TGTGCCAGCAGCTTAGCCGCTAACTATGGCTACACCTTC